These 19 T cell receptor beta chains originate from one sample sequenced in a study of CD8 T cells in ankylosing spondylitis. In TCRdb, the 5' RACE reads were re-called with MiXCR into one record per CDR3 protein. Found here are 130,000 or so distinct CDR3 sequences, about 6.4% of them singletons; the top ten hold approximately 12%. Sequencing input: blood, either unsorted or a sorted T cell fraction (not recorded which). The receptors were sampled from a male donor with ankylosing spondylitis or in good health (not recorded which).

This clonotype was detected ten times or more. This chain joins TRBV19 and TRBJ2-1, with D possibly being TRBD1 (6 bases). The length of the CDR3 is 13 residues. Trimming took off 1 base at V and 9 bases at J, with 10 bases between the two ends. Germline V CDR1 and CDR2: LNHDA, SQIVND (reference sequence). The CDR3, as DNA: TGTGCCAGTAGTATAGGGACAGCCACTGAGCAGTTCTTC. Translating gives CASSIGTATEQFF.

With regard to this clonotype: A much bigger clone sits one base away, suggesting this may be a read error. The chain recombines TRBV20-1 with TRBJ1-2; maybe TRBD1 (6 bases). Germline CDR1 and CDR2: DFQATT and SNEGSKA (reference sequence). CDR3 length equals 12 residues. This CDR3 reads CSAAGGPHGYAF. CDR3 in DNA: TGCAGTGCTGCCGGGGGCCCCCATGGCTACGCCTTC.

This clonotype was seen ten or more times. The chain couples TRBV2 to TRBJ1-1; TRBD1 aligns across 11 bases. Trimming took 8 bases from V and 10 from J; bases not matched to a gene: 9. The V gene's germline CDR1 is SNHLY and CDR2 FYNNEI. This CDR3 contains 13 residues. The CDR3, as DNA: TGTGCCAGCCCTGCTGGACAGGGGGCAGGAGCTTTCTTT. Protein product: CASPAGQGAGAFF.

This clonotype has at least ten counts. The CDR3 bases are TGTGCCAGCAGCTCAACCCAGGGTTACGAGCAGTACTTC. Protein product: CASSSTQGYEQYF. The chain carries TRBV7-2 and TRBJ2-7, with D tentatively TRBD1 (5 bases). V lost 4 bases and J lost 4, with 11 bases in between. This CDR3 is built from 13 residues. Germline V gene sequence: CDR1 SGHTA, CDR2 FQGNSA.

This clonotype was found many times. This CDR3 is CASSELTGVRSSYNEQFF. For the CDR3, the DNA is TGTGCCAGCAGCGAACTAACAGGGGTAAGGAGCTCCTACAATGAGCAGTTCTTC. The V and J genes are TRBV11-1 and TRBJ2-1; 7 bases map to TRBD1. This CDR3 is 18 amino acids long. Germline V gives CDR1 SGHAT, CDR2 FQDESV (reference sequence). Trimming took 5 bases from V and 0 from J; bases not matched to a gene: 13.

In this sample, this clonotype turned up a few times. The genes are TRBV24-1 and TRBJ2-2, with a possible D match to TRBD1 (5 bases). The CDR3 contains 16 residues. Germline CDR1 and CDR2: KGHDR and SFDVKD. Trimming left V 4 bases short and J 0 bases short, with 11 bases between. The CDR3 spells CATSDPGSTNTGELFF. CDR3 nucleotide sequence: TGTGCCACCAGTGACCCAGGGTCTACGAACACCGGGGAGCTGTTTTTT.

This clonotype has ten or more counts. This chain uses TRBV9 with TRBJ2-7; TRBD1 agrees at 8 bases. Germline V gene data show CDR1 as SGDLS and CDR2 as YYNGEE. The J segment lost 3 bases and the V segment lost 3 bases, leaving 11 bases of the junction unmatched. The length of the CDR3 is 16 residues. The CDR3 sequence is CASSAMGQVGGYEQYF. The CDR3 coding sequence is TGTGCCAGCAGCGCCATGGGACAGGTTGGTGGCTACGAGCAGTACTTC. Full variable domain (remainder filled in from reference TRBV9 and TRBJ2-7): DSGVTQTPKHLITATGQRVTLRCSPRSGDLSVYWYQQSLDQGLQFLIQYYNGEERAKGNILERFSAQQFPDLHSELNLSSLELGDSALYFCASSAMGQVGGYEQYFGPGTRLTVT.

This clonotype was observed many times. The chain employs TRBV7-2 and TRBJ1-4; a weak D match, TRBD1 (5 bases). The CDR3 extends over 15 amino acids. Trimming removed 1 base from V and 8 bases from J, with 14 bases in between. The V gene's germline CDR1 is SGHTA and CDR2 FQGNSA. CDR3 sequence reads: CASSLVGQGGEKLFF. CDR3 bases: TGTGCCAGCAGCTTAGTGGGCCAGGGCGGCGAAAAACTGTTTTTT.

This clonotype was recorded only once. A much larger clonotype is one base distant, so this may be a read error. The rearrangement joins TRBV29-1 to TRBJ2-7; D is unresolved. Germline CDR1 and CDR2: SQVTM and ANQGSEA. This CDR3 contains 14 residues. Trimming shortened V by 4 bases and J by 2 bases, and 15 bases separated the two germline ends. CDR3 in DNA: TGCAGCGTTGTGCAGGAATCCGCGACCTACGAGCAGTACTTC. Its translation: CSVVQESATYEQYF.

Many counts were recorded for this clonotype. The chain joins TRBV14 to TRBJ1-2; a possible D gene is TRBD1 (5 bases). The CDR3 totals 12 residues. Trimming removed 1 base from V and 9 bases from J, with 9 bases in between. The V gene's germline CDR1 is SGHDN and CDR2 FVKESK. The CDR3 spells CASSQVRASYTF. CDR3 nucleotide sequence: TGTGCCAGCAGCCAAGTCAGGGCCAGCTACACCTTC.

This clonotype was detected many times. V usage is TRBV27 and J usage is TRBJ2-7, with TRBD2 as a possible D gene (6 bases). CDR1 MNHEY and CDR2 SMNVEV come from the germline V gene (reference sequence). The CDR3 consists of 13 residues. Between the trimmed V and J ends, which lost 2 bases and 9 bases, there was a span of 14 bases. CDR3 bases: TGTGCCAGCAGTTTACGGGCTAGCGCGGGGCAGTACTTC. Residues: CASSLRASAGQYF.

This clonotype was found many times. V usage is TRBV15 and J usage is TRBJ1-5, with 7 nucleotides matching TRBD1. Germline CDR1 LNHNV, CDR2 YYDKDF (reference sequence). Germline trimming cut 0 bases from V and 5 bases from J; bases unmatched to any gene: 4. The CDR3 is made up of 15 amino acids. The CDR3 sequence is CATSRDPGGDQPQHF. DNA of the CDR3: TGTGCCACCAGCAGAGATCCAGGGGGGGATCAGCCCCAGCATTTT.

This clonotype was picked up many times. The chain combines TRBV20-1 with TRBJ2-5, with 9 bases lining up with TRBD2. This CDR3 region has 19 residues. Looked up from germline, CDR1 is DFQATT and CDR2 is SNEGSKA (reference sequence). Germline trimming cut 0 bases from V and 4 bases from J; bases unmatched to any gene: 18. CDR3 in amino acids: CSARDSAALAGAHGETQYF. The CDR3, as DNA: TGCAGTGCTAGAGATTCGGCGGCGTTAGCGGGAGCTCACGGAGAGACCCAGTACTTC.

This clonotype was counted ten times or more. The V call is TRBV5-1, the J call TRBJ2-1; no firm D call. The CDR3 is 13 residues long. CDR1 is SGHRS and CDR2 is YFSETQ in the germline V gene. V was pared by 4 bases and J by 12 bases, with 17 bases between. The CDR3 is CASSRTYRGRQFF. The CDR3, as DNA: TGCGCCAGCAGCCGAACATACCGTGGTAGGCAGTTCTTC.

The rearrangement uses TRBV3-1 and TRBJ2-7; D is perhaps TRBD1 or TRBD2 (5 bases each). With 4 bases removed from V and 7 bases from J, the gap between germline ends came to 11 bases. From germline, CDR1 is LGHDT and CDR2 YNNKEL (reference sequence). This CDR3 has 12 residues. CDR3 region: CASSREGWEQYF. CDR3 nucleotide sequence: TGTGCCAGCAGCCGTGAGGGGTGGGAGCAGTACTTC.

This clonotype was detected many times. The V and J genes are TRBV2 and TRBJ1-1; D uncertain. Germline-derived CDR1 and CDR2 are SNHLY and FYNNEI. Trimming took off 6 bases at V and 11 bases at J, with 13 bases between the two ends. The CDR3 spans 11 residues. The CDR3 DNA is TGTGCCAGCAGCCCTAGTGTGATTGCTTTCTTT. Translated, it gives CASSPSVIAFF.

This clonotype was seen at least ten times. V and J are TRBV7-3 and TRBJ2-7; TRBD2 might be the D (6 bases). V was clipped by 0 bases and J by 7 bases, with 19 bases between them. Germline V gives CDR1 SGHTA, CDR2 FQGTGA. The CDR3 sequence is 16 residues long. The CDR3 region is CASSLTGDSRMGEQYF. CDR3 nucleotides: TGTGCCAGCAGCTTAACAGGGGACTCCCGGATGGGTGAGCAGTACTTC.

The gene calls are TRBV20-1 and TRBJ2-5; 9 positions match TRBD1. The J segment lost 5 bases and the V segment lost 3 bases, leaving 7 bases of the junction unmatched. The CDR3 sequence is 14 residues long. Germline V gives CDR1 DFQATT, CDR2 SNEGSKA (reference sequence). CDR3 in amino acids: CSARDRGIIETQYF. The CDR3 nucleotides are TGCAGTGCTAGGGACAGGGGTATTATCGAGACCCAGTACTTC.

This sequence joins TRBV28 and TRBJ2-2, with 10 bases that match TRBD1. The CDR3 has 15 residues. Per the germline V gene, CDR1 is MDHEN and CDR2 is SYDVKM. With V trimmed by 10 bases and J by 4 bases, 9 bases remained unmatched. CDR3 region: CAMSPGTGATGELFF. DNA for the CDR3: TGTGCCATGAGCCCCGGGACAGGGGCCACCGGGGAGCTGTTTTTT.